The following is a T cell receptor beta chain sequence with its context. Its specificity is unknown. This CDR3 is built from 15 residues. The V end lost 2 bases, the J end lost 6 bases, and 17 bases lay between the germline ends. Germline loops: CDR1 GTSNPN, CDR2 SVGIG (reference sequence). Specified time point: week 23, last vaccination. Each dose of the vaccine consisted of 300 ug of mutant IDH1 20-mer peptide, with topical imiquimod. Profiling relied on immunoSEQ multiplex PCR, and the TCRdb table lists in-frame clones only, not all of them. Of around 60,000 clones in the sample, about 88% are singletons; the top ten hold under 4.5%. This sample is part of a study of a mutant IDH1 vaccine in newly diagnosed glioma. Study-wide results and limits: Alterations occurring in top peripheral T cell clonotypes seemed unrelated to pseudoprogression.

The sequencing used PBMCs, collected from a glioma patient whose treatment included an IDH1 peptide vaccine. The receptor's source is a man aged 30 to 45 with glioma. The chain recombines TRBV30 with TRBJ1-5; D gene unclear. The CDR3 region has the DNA TGTGCCTGGAGTCCCCTCAACCTAGGAGGTCAGCCCCAGCATTTT. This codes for CAWSPLNLGGQPQHF.